The TCR beta chain under discussion was sequenced for a study of blood T cell repertoires in COVID-19. Whole-study context: Whether acute or convalescent, the COVID-19 samples came from the United States, Italy and Spain. Sample material is recorded as cDNA or gDNA derived from T cells, B-cell-depleted T cells, or PBMCs.

From germline, CDR1 is SGHKS and CDR2 YYEKEE (reference sequence). The ends lost 1 base at V and 0 bases at J; junction bases unmatched: 7. The CDR3 is 19 residues long. Methods used by the authors: Reference gene primers were amplified, and this amplification served to estimate nucleated cell counts. Clones were read by immunoSEQ multiplex PCR, and TCRdb kept only the in-frame ones, dropping some. V, J and clone size are taken as reported in that table, and D and trimming were inferred from the DNA itself. The table shows approximately 150,000 clones, with roughly 84% occurring only once. Recruits, aged roughly 18 to 100 years, lived in about two dozen US areas. In this sample, this clone turned up a few times.

The clonotype was recovered from a man over 45 who had recovered from COVID-19. The genes are TRBV5-5 and TRBJ2-3, with 14 bases aligning to TRBD2. The sequenced sample was PBMCs or T cells enriched from blood (not recorded which). CDR3 loop: CASSLLTTSGGVSTDTQYF. CDR3 coding DNA: TGTGCCAGCAGCTTGCTTACGACTAGCGGGGGGGTAAGCACAGATACGCAGTATTTT.